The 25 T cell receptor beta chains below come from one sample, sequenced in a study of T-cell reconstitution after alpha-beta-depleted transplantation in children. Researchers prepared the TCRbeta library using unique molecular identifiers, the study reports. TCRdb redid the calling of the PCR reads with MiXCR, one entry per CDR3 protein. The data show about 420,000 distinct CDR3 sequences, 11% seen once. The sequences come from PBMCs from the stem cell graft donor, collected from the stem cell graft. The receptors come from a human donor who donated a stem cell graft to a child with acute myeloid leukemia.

CDR3 in amino acids: CASSDIMIPGQGKSHGYTF. The CDR3 DNA is TGTGCCAGCAGTGATATTATGATTCCGGGACAGGGAAAGTCTCATGGCTACACCTTC. This chain joins TRBV6-1 and TRBJ1-2; 9 bases are shared with TRBD1. V dropped 3 bases and J dropped 6; count of bases not matched to a gene: 20. Germline V CDR1 and CDR2: MNHNS, SASEGT. CDR3 length: 19 residues.

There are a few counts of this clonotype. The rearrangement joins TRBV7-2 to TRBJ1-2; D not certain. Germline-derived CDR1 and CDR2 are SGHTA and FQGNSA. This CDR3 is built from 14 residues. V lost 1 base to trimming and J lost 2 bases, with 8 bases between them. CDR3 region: CASSLVAENYGYTF. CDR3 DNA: TGTGCCAGCAGCTTAGTTGCAGAGAACTATGGCTACACCTTC.

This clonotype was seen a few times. The CDR3 nucleotides are TGCAGCGTTGAACAAATCGGGACGGGAGGCTACACCTTC. This sequence encodes CSVEQIGTGGYTF. The chain links TRBV29-1 to TRBJ1-2, with D possibly TRBD1 on 5 matching bases. Germline V gene data show CDR1 as SQVTM and CDR2 as ANQGSEA. V lost 2 bases, J lost 8 bases, and 15 bases lay in between. This CDR3 is built from 13 residues.

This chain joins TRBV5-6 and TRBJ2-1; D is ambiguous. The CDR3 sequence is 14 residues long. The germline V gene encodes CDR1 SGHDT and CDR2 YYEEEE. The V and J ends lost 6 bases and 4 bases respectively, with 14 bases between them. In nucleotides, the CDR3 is TGTGCCAGCATCCCTTGGACGATATACAATGAGCAGTTCTTC. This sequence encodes CASIPWTIYNEQFF.

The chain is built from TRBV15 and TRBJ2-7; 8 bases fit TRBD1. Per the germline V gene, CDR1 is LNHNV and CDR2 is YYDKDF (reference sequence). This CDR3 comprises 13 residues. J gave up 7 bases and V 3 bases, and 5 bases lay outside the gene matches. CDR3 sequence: CATSRDRAREQYV. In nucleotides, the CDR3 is TGTGCCACCAGCAGGGACAGGGCGCGGGAGCAGTACGTC.

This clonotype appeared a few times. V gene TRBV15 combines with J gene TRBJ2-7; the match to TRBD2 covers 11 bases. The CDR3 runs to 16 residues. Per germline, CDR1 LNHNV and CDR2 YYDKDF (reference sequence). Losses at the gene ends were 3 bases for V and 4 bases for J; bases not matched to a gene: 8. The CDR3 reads CATSSEWLAGGYEQYV. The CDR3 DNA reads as TGTGCCACCAGCAGCGAGTGGCTAGCGGGGGGTTACGAGCAGTACGTC.

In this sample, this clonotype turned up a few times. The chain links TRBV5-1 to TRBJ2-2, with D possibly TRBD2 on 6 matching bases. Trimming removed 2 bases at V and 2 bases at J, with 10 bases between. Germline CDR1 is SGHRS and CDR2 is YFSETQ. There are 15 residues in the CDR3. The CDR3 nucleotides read TGCGCCAGCAGCTTCTGGGACTTAAACACCGGGGAGCTGTTTTTT. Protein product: CASSFWDLNTGELFF.

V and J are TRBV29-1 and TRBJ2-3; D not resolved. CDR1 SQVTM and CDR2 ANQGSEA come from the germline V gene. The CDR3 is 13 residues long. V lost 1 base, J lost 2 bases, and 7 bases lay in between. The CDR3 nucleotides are TGCAGCGTTGAAGCCAGATTCACAGATACGCAGTATTTT. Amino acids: CSVEARFTDTQYF.

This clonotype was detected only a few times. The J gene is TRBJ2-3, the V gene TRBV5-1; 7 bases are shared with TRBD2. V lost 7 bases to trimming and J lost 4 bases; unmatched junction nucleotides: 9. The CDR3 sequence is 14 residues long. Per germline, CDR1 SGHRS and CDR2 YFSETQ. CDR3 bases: TGCGCCAGCGGTTCGCGGGGGATTGCAGATACGCAGTATTTT. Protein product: CASGSRGIADTQYF.

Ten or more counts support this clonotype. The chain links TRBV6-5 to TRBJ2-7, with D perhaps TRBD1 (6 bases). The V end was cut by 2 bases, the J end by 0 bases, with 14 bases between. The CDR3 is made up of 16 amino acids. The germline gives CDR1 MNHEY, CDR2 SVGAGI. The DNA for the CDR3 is TGTGCCAGCAGTTACGCCATAGGACAGATCTCCTACGAGCAGTACTTC. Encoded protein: CASSYAIGQISYEQYF.

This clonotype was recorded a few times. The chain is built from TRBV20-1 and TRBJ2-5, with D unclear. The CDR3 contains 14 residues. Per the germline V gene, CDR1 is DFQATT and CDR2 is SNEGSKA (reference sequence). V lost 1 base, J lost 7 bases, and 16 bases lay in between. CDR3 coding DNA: TGCAGTGCTAGAGCCGAGGCCCTGGCCGGGACCCAGTACTTC. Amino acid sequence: CSARAEALAGTQYF.

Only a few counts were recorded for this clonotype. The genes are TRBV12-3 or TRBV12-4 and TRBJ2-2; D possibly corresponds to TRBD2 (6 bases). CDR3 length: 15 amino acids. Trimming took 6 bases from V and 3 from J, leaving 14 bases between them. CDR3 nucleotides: TGTGCCAGCAGCGGGACTCAACCCTACACCGGGGAGCTGTTTTTT. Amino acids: CASSGTQPYTGELFF.

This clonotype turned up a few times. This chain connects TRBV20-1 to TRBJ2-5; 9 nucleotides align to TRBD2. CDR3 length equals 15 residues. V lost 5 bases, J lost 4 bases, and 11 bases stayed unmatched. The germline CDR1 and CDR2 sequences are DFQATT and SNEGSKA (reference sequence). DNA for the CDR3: TGCAGTGCTCCCCGGGGCGGGGGGGTCCCAGAGACCCAGTACTTC. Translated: CSAPRGGGVPETQYF.

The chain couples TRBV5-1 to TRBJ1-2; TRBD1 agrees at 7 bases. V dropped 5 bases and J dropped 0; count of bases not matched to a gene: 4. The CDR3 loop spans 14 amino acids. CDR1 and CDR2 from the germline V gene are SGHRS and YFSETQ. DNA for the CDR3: TGCGCCAGCAGTCGGGACAGCGCTAACTATGGCTACACCTTC. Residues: CASSRDSANYGYTF. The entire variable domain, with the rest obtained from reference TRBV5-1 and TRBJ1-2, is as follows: KAGVTQTPRYLIKTRGQQVTLSCSPISGHRSVSWYQQTPGQGLQFLFEYFSETQRNKGNFPGRFSGRQFSNSRSEMNVSTLELGDSALYLCASSRDSANYGYTFGSGTRLTVV.

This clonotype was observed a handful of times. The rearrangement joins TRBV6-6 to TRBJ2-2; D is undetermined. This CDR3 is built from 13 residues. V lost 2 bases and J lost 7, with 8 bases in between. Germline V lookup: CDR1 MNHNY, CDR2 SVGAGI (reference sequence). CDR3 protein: CASSYLDGGELFF. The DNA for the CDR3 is TGTGCCAGCAGTTACCTGGACGGCGGGGAGCTGTTTTTT.

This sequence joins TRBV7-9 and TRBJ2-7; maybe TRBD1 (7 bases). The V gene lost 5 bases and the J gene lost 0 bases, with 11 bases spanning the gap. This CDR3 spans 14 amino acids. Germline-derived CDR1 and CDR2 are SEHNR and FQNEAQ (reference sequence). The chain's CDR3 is CASSQGGYSYEQYF. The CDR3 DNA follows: TGTGCCAGCAGCCAGGGGGGCTACTCCTACGAGCAGTACTTC.

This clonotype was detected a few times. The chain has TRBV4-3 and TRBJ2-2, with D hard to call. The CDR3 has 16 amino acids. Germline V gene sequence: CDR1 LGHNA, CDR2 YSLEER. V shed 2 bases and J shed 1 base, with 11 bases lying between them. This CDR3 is CASSQTGPLNTGELFF. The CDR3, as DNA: TGCGCCAGCAGCCAAACCGGGCCCTTGAACACCGGGGAGCTGTTTTTT.

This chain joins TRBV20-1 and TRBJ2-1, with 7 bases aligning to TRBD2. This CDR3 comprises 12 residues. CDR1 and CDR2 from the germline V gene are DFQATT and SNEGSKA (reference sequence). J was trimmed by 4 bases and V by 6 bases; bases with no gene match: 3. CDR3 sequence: CSAAGLYNEQFF. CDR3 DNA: TGCAGTGCAGCGGGACTTTACAATGAGCAGTTCTTC.

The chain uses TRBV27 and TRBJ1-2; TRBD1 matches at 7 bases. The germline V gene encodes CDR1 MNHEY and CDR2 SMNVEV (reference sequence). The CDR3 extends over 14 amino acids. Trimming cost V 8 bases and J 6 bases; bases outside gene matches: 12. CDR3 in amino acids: CASSPFRDSHGYTF. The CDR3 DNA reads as TGTGCCAGCTCCCCGTTCCGGGACAGCCATGGCTACACCTTC.

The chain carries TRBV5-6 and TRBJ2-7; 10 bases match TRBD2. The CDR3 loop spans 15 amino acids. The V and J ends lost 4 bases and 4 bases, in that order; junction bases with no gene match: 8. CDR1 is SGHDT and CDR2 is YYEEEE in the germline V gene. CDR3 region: CASSTLAGVGYEQYF. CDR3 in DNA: TGTGCCAGCAGCACCCTAGCGGGAGTAGGGTACGAGCAGTACTTC.

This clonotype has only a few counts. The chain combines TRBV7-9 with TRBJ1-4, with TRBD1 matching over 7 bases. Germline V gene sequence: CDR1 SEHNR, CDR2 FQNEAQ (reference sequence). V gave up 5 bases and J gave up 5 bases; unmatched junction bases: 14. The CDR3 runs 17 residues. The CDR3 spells CASSGYRGSTENEKLFF. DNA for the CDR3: TGTGCCAGCAGCGGGTACAGGGGATCGACCGAAAATGAAAAACTGTTTTTT.

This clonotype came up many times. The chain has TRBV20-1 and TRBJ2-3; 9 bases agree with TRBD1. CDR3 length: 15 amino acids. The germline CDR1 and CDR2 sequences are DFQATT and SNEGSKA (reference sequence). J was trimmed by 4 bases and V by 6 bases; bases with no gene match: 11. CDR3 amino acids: CSATMDRGFPDTQYF. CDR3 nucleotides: TGCAGTGCAACCATGGACAGGGGTTTTCCAGATACGCAGTATTTT.

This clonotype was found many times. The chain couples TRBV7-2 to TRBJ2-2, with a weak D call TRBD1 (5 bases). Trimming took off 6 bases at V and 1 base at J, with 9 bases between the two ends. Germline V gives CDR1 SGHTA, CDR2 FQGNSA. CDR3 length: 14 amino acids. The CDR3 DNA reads TGTGCCAGCAGGTTTGACAGGAACACCGGGGAGCTGTTTTTT. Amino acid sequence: CASRFDRNTGELFF.

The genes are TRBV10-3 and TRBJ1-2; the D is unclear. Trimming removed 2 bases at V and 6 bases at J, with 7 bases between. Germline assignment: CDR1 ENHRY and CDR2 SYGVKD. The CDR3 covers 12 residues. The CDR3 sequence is CAISEAGNGYTF. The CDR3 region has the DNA TGTGCCATCAGTGAGGCCGGGAATGGCTACACCTTC.

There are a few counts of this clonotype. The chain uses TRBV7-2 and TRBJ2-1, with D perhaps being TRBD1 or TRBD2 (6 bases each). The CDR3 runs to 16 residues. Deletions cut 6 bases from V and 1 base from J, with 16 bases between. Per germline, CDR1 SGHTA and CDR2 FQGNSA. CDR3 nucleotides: TGTGCCAGCAGAGTTGAGTCGGGGGCTTCCTACAATGAGCAGTTCTTC. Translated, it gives CASRVESGASYNEQFF. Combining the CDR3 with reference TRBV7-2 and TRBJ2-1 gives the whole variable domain GAGVSQSPSNKVTEKGKDVELRCDPISGHTALYWYRQSLGQGLEFLIYFQGNSAPDKSGLPSDRFSAERTGGSVSTLTIQRTQQEDSAVYLCASRVESGASYNEQFFGPGTRLTVL.